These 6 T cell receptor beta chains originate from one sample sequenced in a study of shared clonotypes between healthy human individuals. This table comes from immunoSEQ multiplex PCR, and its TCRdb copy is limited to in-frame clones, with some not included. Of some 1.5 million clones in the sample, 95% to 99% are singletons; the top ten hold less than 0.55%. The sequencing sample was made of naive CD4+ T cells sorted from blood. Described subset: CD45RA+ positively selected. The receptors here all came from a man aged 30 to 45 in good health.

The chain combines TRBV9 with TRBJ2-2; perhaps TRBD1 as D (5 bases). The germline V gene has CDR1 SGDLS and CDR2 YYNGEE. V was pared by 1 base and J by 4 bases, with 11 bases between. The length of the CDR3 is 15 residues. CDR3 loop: CASSVLPQGTGELFF. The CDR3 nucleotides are TGTGCCAGCAGCGTACTACCGCAGGGCACCGGGGAGCTGTTTTTT.

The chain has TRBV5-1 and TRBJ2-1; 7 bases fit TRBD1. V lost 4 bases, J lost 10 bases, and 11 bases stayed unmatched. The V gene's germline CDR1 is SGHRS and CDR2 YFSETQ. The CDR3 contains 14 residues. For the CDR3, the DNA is TGCGCCAGCAGCCCCTCAGCAGGGGGTACAGAGCAGTTCTTC. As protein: CASSPSAGGTEQFF. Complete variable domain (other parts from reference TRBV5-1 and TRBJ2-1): KAGVTQTPRYLIKTRGQQVTLSCSPISGHRSVSWYQQTPGQGLQFLFEYFSETQRNKGNFPGRFSGRQFSNSRSEMNVSTLELGDSALYLCASSPSAGGTEQFFGPGTRLTVL.

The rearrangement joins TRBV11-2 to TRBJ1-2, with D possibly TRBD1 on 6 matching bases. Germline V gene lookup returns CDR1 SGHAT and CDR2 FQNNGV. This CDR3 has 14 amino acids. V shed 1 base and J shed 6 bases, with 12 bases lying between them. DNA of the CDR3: TGTGCCAGCAGCTTAGTAGCAGGGGTCGATGGCTACACCTTC. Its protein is CASSLVAGVDGYTF.

For the CDR3, the DNA is TGTGCCAGCAGCAAGGGGTTGGGTGAGCAGTTCTTC. Translation gives CASSKGLGEQFF. This sequence joins TRBV21-1 and TRBJ2-1. TRBV21-1 is annotated as a pseudogene. There are 12 residues in the CDR3.

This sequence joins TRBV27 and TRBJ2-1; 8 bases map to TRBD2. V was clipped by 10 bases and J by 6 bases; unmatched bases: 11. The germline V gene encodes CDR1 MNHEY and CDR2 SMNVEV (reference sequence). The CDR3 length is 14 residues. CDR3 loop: CATKRPGGSNEQFF. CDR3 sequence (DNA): TGTGCCACGAAACGCCCGGGAGGGAGCAATGAGCAGTTCTTC.

The CDR3 bases are TGTGCCAGCAGCCACGTGGGGGCGCTGATACACGAGCAGTACTTC. This gives the protein CASSHVGALIHEQYF. The chain recombines TRBV7-2 with TRBJ2-7; D possibly corresponds to TRBD1 (6 bases). The CDR3 contains 15 residues. V shed 5 bases and J shed 5 bases, with 19 bases lying between them. CDR1 SGHTA and CDR2 FQGNSA come from the germline V gene.